The clone carrying this T cell receptor beta chain was seen repeatedly, ten times or more. Its cognate antigen is unknown. Preparation of the TCRbeta library used unique molecular identifiers. A single record per CDR3 protein comes from TCRdb applying MiXCR to the PCR reads. In the table there are some 460,000 distinct CDR3 sequences, around 15% of which are singletons. This sample was included in a study of T-cell reconstitution after alpha-beta-depleted transplantation in children. Findings and caveats of the study: Recipient T cells and thymic progenitors that survived gave rise to the high TCRbeta diversity observed at day 60 in some patients. Where alpha-beta T cells came from about two months after transplant was reportedly several hundred expanded graft clones.

The germline V gene encodes CDR1 KGHSH and CDR2 LQKENI. CDR3 length: 15 amino acids. Between the trimmed V and J ends, which lost 3 bases and 0 bases, there was a span of 11 bases. This sequence originates from a boy in the first two years of life who had a stem cell transplant for Wiskott-Aldrich syndrome, so the T cells may come from the graft donor. The genes are TRBV18 and TRBJ1-2, with D uncertain. Here the sequenced sample was PBMCs, mostly from graft donor cells, taken 360 days after TCRalphabeta/CD19-depleted stem cell transplant. The chain's CDR3 is CASSPLTLANYGYTF. DNA of the CDR3: TGTGCCAGCTCACCGTTGACACTCGCTAACTATGGCTACACCTTC.